This T cell receptor (beta chain) emerged from a study of blood T cell repertoires in COVID-19. The sample holds one count of this clone. The assay was immunoSEQ multiplex PCR, and TCRdb's table has in-frame clones only and misses some. Of 90,000 to 120,000 clones listed, 80% to 90% are singletons. The CDR3 extends over 15 amino acids. J gave up 5 bases and V 3 bases, and 5 bases lay outside the gene matches. Germline loops: CDR1 SGHDT, CDR2 YYEEEE. The chain employs TRBV5-6 and TRBJ1-2; TRBD1 matches at 12 bases. Sequencing input: peripheral blood. This TCR derives from a man aged 35 to 55 with active or convalescent COVID-19. The CDR3 region is CASSSRDRGLYGYTF. In nucleotides, the CDR3 is TGTGCCAGCAGCTCCCGGGACAGGGGGCTTTATGGCTACACCTTC.